This T cell receptor (beta chain) derives from a study of early T cells in non-severe SARS-CoV-2 infection. About the research overall: Sequencing input comprised bulk RNA from unsorted whole blood; chain pairing was not available.

The protocol attached unique molecular identifiers to individual cDNA molecules. TCRdb analysed the 5' RACE reads with MiXCR anew, one entry per CDR3 protein. The sample has 29,000 or so distinct CDR3 sequences, about 4.6% seen once; the top ten hold over 6%. This clonotype was seen at least ten times. V gave up 9 bases and J gave up 4 bases, with 9 bases separating them. The CDR3 runs to 12 residues. Germline values: CDR1 LNHDA, CDR2 SQIVND (reference sequence). Sequencing was carried out using whole blood. The origin of this receptor is an adult who was a healthcare worker with PCR-confirmed SARS-CoV-2 infection or an uninfected control (not recorded which). This sequence joins TRBV19 and TRBJ2-2; D may be TRBD1 or TRBD2 (6 bases each). The CDR3 nucleotides read TGTGCCAGCGGGGGCCCCACCGGGGAGCTGTTTTTT. Its protein product is CASGGPTGELFF.